This T cell receptor (beta chain) was captured by sequencing in a study of CD8 T cells in ankylosing spondylitis. Study-level findings and limits: One TCR beta motif, made up of 7 or 8 highly homologous variants, appeared characteristic of ankylosing spondylitis blood. Reportedly, significant enrichment of disease-linked clones occurred in matched ankylosing spondylitis synovial fluid.

MiXCR was run by TCRdb on the 5' RACE reads, yielding one entry per CDR3 protein. The top ten clones hold around 3.6% of a sample with fewer than 550,000 distinct CDR3 sequences, over 4% of them seen once. This clonotype was seen ten or more times. Antigen unknown. This CDR3 region has 13 residues. Germline-derived CDR1 and CDR2 are DFQATT and SNEGSKA (reference sequence). The trim removed 6 bases at V and 3 bases at J, leaving 7 bases unmatched. The chain carries TRBV20-1 and TRBJ1-2; 7 bases fit TRBD1. Sequencing was carried out using blood, either unsorted or a sorted T cell fraction (not recorded which). The sequence was obtained from a male donor with ankylosing spondylitis. CDR3 loop: CSAQGDWYYGYTF. CDR3 bases: TGCAGTGCGCAGGGGGATTGGTACTATGGCTACACCTTC.